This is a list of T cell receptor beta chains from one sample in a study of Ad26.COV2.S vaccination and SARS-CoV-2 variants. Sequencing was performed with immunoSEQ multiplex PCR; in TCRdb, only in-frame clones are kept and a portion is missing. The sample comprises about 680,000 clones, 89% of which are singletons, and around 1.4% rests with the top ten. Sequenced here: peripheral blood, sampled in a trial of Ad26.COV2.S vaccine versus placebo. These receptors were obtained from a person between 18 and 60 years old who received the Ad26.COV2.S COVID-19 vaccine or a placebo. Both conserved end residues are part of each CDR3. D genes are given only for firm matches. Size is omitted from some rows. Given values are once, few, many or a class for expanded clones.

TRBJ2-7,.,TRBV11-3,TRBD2,CASSLEGGSSYEQYF,TGTGCCAGCAGCTTAGAGGGCGGGAGCTCCTACGAGCAGTACTTC
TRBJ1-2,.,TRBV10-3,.,CATWTANYGYTF,TGTGCCACCTGGACAGCCAACTATGGCTACACCTTC
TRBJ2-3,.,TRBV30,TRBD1,CAWSGQGPDTQYF,TGTGCCTGGAGTGGACAGGGCCCAGATACGCAGTATTTT
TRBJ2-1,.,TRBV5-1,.,CASSLPGGYNEQFF,TGCGCCAGCAGCCTACCCGGAGGCTACAATGAGCAGTTCTTC
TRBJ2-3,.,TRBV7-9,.,CASSLGVSGTDTQYF,TGTGCCAGCAGCTTAGGGGTCAGCGGCACAGATACGCAGTATTTT
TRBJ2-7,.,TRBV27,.,CASRRTRGDEQYF,TGTGCCAGCAGGAGAACGCGCGGGGACGAGCAGTACTTC
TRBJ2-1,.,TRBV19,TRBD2,CASSSSGAQGEQFF,TGTGCCAGTAGTTCTAGCGGGGCCCAGGGGGAGCAGTTCTTC
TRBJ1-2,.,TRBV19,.,CASTYLWRSGDTLDPGYTF,TGTGCCAGTACTTATTTGTGGCGATCGGGGGACACCCTTGATCCTGGCTACACCTTC
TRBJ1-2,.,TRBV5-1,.,CASSWGSYGYTF,TGCGCCAGCAGCTGGGGGTCATATGGCTACACCTTC
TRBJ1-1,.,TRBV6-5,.,CASSYQGSDTEAFF,TGTGCCAGCAGTTACCAGGGTTCGGACACTGAAGCTTTCTTT
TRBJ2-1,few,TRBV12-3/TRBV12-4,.,CASSRYNEQFF,TGTGCCAGCAGCCGATACAATGAGCAGTTCTTC
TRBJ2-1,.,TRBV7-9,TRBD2,CASSSPVAGGPRVGQFF,TGTGCCAGCAGCTCGCCGGTAGCGGGAGGGCCCCGGGTTGGGCAGTTCTTC
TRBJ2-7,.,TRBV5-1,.,CASSLARGPDYEQYF,TGCGCCAGCAGCTTGGCCAGGGGCCCGGACTACGAGCAGTACTTC
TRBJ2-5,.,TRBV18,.,CASSPLPGKETQYF,TGTGCCAGCTCACCACTTCCAGGGAAGGAGACCCAGTACTTC
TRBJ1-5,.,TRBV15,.,CATTGTTSGPQHF,TGTGCCACCACCGGTACGACGTCCGGGCCCCAGCATTTT
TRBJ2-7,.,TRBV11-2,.,CASSLKFWRAGIYEQYF,TGTGCCAGCAGCTTAAAGTTTTGGAGGGCAGGGATCTACGAGCAGTACTTC
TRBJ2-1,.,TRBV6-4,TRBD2,CASSQSTGGWQEQFF,TGTGCCAGCAGCCAATCGACGGGGGGTTGGCAGGAGCAGTTCTTC
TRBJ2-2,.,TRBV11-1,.,CASSPEVGELFF,TGTGCCAGCAGCCCGGAGGTGGGGGAGCTGTTTTTT
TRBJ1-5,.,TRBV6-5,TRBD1,CASRGTGAYQPQHF,TGTGCCAGCAGGGGGACAGGCGCCTATCAGCCCCAGCATTTT
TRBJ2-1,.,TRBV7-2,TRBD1,CASSLRTGLGNEQFF,TGTGCCAGCAGCTTAAGGACAGGGCTCGGCAATGAGCAGTTCTTC
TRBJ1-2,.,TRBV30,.,CAWGVGDYGYTF,TGTGCCTGGGGGGTCGGGGACTATGGCTACACCTTC
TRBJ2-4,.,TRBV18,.,CASSPGPAKNIQYF,TGTGCCAGCTCACCCGGACCGGCCAAAAACATTCAGTACTTC
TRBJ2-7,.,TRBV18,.,CASSPGGYEQYF,TGTGCCAGCTCACCCGGAGGCTACGAGCAGTACTTC
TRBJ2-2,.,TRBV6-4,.,CATGAPGTGELFF,TGTGCCACGGGGGCGCCGGGGACCGGGGAGCTGTTTTTT
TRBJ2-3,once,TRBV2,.,CASSGPISQIKVDTQYF,TGTGCCAGCAGTGGACCAATTTCGCAAATAAAAGTGGATACGCAGTATTTT
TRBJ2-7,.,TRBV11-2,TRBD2,CASSFGTSGFYEQYF,TGTGCCAGCAGCTTCGGGACTAGCGGGTTCTACGAGCAGTACTTC
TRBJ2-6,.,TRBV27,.,CASSLNGNSGANVLTF,TGTGCCAGCAGTTTAAATGGAAACTCTGGGGCCAACGTCCTGACTTTC